Below, 11 T cell receptor beta chains from the same sample are listed, as sequenced in a study of beta chain features in type 1 diabetes. Notes on the study in general: Shorter TCRB CDR3s, moderately but significantly so, were found in Type 1 diabetes patients in all four CD4+ subsets.

These receptors have no known antigen. The sequenced template was cDNA made from the entire isolated RNA. Profiled with immunoSEQ multiplex PCR; TCRdb holds only in-frame clones, not every one. The sample consists of about 270,000 clones, roughly an eighth of them appearing once. Sequencing used naive CD4+ T cells from blood. Every receptor here comes from a man aged 25 to 40 with type 1 diabetes.

V usage is TRBV9 and J usage is TRBJ2-7; possible D gene TRBD1, 5 bases. Germline V gives CDR1 SGDLS, CDR2 YYNGEE. Trimming pared 4 bases from V and 0 bases from J, leaving 14 bases between. The CDR3 spans 15 residues. The CDR3 sequence: CASSQDSHRSYEQYF. CDR3 sequence (DNA): TGTGCCAGCAGCCAAGACAGCCATCGCTCCTACGAGCAGTACTTC.

A few counts support this clone. The chain couples TRBV5-6 to TRBJ2-7; perhaps TRBD1 as D (6 bases). V shed 4 bases and J shed 6 bases, with 14 bases lying between them. There are 13 residues in the CDR3. The germline V gene has CDR1 SGHDT and CDR2 YYEEEE. DNA for the CDR3: TGTGCCAGCAGCCCCCCAGGGGCGGGCGAGCAGTACTTC. This gives the protein CASSPPGAGEQYF.

This clone has more than one count but fewer than ten. The chain recombines TRBV15 with TRBJ2-5; 11 bases line up with TRBD2. V lost 1 base to trimming and J lost 0 bases; unmatched junction nucleotides: 4. CDR1 is LNHNV, CDR2 YYDKDF, per germline (reference sequence). CDR3 length: 17 amino acids. CDR3 DNA: TGTGCCACCAGCAGAGGGGGACTAGCGGAGTACCAAGAGACCCAGTACTTC. Protein product: CATSRGGLAEYQETQYF.

J is TRBJ2-7 and V is TRBV4-2, with TRBD2 identical over 11 bases. Germline V gives CDR1 LGHNA, CDR2 YNFKEQ. V lost 4 bases, J lost 3 bases, and 8 bases stayed unmatched. The CDR3 loop spans 16 amino acids. CDR3 DNA sequence: TGTGCCAGCAGCCGTCCCAAGGGACTAGCGGACTACGAGCAGTACTTC. This codes for CASSRPKGLADYEQYF.

In its sample, this clone was seen a few times. J is TRBJ1-1 and V is TRBV15, with D possibly TRBD1 on 6 matching bases. The germline V and J ends were trimmed by 7 bases and 1 base, with 10 bases remaining between them. The CDR3 extends over 13 amino acids. CDR1 and CDR2 (germline): LNHNV, YYDKDF (reference sequence). CDR3 DNA: TGTGCCACCATGAGACAGGAGAACACTGAAGCTTTCTTT. Translated, it gives CATMRQENTEAFF.

This clone was detected a few times. The rearrangement links TRBV5-1 to TRBJ1-5; D unresolved. CDR1 is SGHRS and CDR2 is YFSETQ in the germline V gene. The V gene lost 2 bases and the J gene lost 0 bases, with 15 bases spanning the gap. The CDR3 has 17 residues. The CDR3 reads CASSLTGRLSSNQPQHF. In nucleotides, the CDR3 is TGCGCCAGCAGCTTAACTGGTCGACTGTCTAGCAATCAGCCCCAGCATTTT.

The chain uses TRBV7-8 and TRBJ2-7; 10 nucleotides agree with TRBD2. V shed 1 base and J 12 bases; nucleotides not matched to a gene: 9. This CDR3 has 14 amino acids. The germline V gene encodes CDR1 SGHVS and CDR2 FQNEAQ. CDR3 protein: CASSLESSGSPLYF. CDR3 nucleotide sequence: TGTGCCAGCAGCTTAGAGTCTAGCGGGAGCCCCCTGTACTTC. Variable domain in full (rest from reference TRBV7-8 and TRBJ2-7): GAGVSQSPRYKVAKRGQDVALRCDPISGHVSLFWYQQALGQGPEFLTYFQNEAQLDKSGLPSDRFFAERPEGSVSTLKIQRTQQEDSAVYLCASSLESSGSPLYFGPGTRLTVT.

This chain joins TRBV28 and TRBJ2-1, with a possible D match to TRBD1 (6 bases). Germline V gene data show CDR1 as MDHEN and CDR2 as SYDVKM. V gave up 1 base and J gave up 6 bases, with 28 bases separating them. The CDR3 sequence is 20 residues long. CDR3 loop: CASSLYGSVKTGKIVNEQFF. The CDR3 region has the DNA TGTGCCAGCAGTTTATATGGGTCCGTGAAAACAGGGAAGATTGTCAATGAGCAGTTCTTC.

There are a few counts of this clone. The chain has TRBV2 and TRBJ2-7, with 10 bases that match TRBD2. Germline V gene lookup returns CDR1 SNHLY and CDR2 FYNNEI. The CDR3 is 14 residues long. J was trimmed by 2 bases and V by 6 bases; bases with no gene match: 4. Here the CDR3 DNA reads TGTGCCAGCAGAGGACTAGCGGATCCCTACGAGCAGTACTTC. It specifies CASRGLADPYEQYF.

This clone was counted between two and nine times. This chain joins TRBV5-4 and TRBJ1-2, with a weak D call TRBD1 (6 bases). The CDR3 totals 13 residues. Deletions cut 7 bases from V and 7 bases from J, with 17 bases between. In germline, CDR1 is SGHNT, CDR2 YYREEE (reference sequence). The CDR3 DNA reads TGTGCCAGCGGGACGGATAGCAGGGGTGGCTACACCTTC. Residues: CASGTDSRGGYTF.

The V gene is TRBV18, the J gene TRBJ2-1; the D gene is possibly TRBD2 (6 bases). The germline V and J ends were trimmed by 8 bases and 5 bases, with 22 bases remaining between them. The CDR3 sequence is 16 residues long. Germline CDR1 and CDR2: KGHSH and LQKENI. The CDR3: CASTNRGYAADNEQFF. CDR3 bases: TGTGCCAGCACAAATCGGGGGTACGCCGCTGACAATGAGCAGTTCTTC. The full variable domain, rest sourced from reference TRBV18 and TRBJ2-1, is NAGVMQNPRHLVRRRGQEARLRCSPMKGHSHVYWYRQLPEEGLKFMVYLQKENIIDESGMPKERFSAEFPKEGPSILRIQQVVRGDSAAYFCASTNRGYAADNEQFFGPGTRLTVL.